The clone carrying this TCR beta chain was observed many times. Its antigen remains unidentified. V was shortened by 2 bases and J by 5 bases, with 15 bases between the two germline ends. In germline, CDR1 is DFQATT, CDR2 SNEGSKA (reference sequence). The CDR3 consists of 14 residues. Amplification yielded TCR beta CDR3 regions, with RNA transcripts as the source. First-round RT-PCR targeting the TCR CDR3 was performed with the HTBI primer set. TCRdb processed the multiplex PCR reads anew with MiXCR; each CDR3 protein has one entry. The sample lists 300,000 to 450,000 distinct CDR3 sequences, roughly 13% occurring once. The data originate from a study of T cells in Graves' hyperthyroidism and ophthalmopathy. Whole-study results and caveats: Ophthalmopathy was predicted by the model a median of 6.5 months ahead of onset. Also found in blood were most expanded thyroid clonotypes above 0.001.

Researchers defined stable Graves' hyperthyroidism as no ophthalmopathy progression within 18 months. Diagnosis of hyperthyroidism was new in patients aged 18 to 65, and its duration was under 2 months. The TCR originated in a woman aged 18-29 years with Graves' hyperthyroidism. The chain uses TRBV20-1 and TRBJ1-1; D is uncertain. The sequencing input was blood. In nucleotides, the CDR3 is TGCAGTGCTAGACCCCCCAGCTACCAGACTGAAGCTTTCTTT. It codes for CSARPPSYQTEAFF.